The 29 T cell receptor beta chains given below trace back to one sample, sequenced in a study of blood T cells in healthy people across ages. A second PCR of 7 to 11 cycles used a sample-barcoded 5' primer and a J-beta primer mix. TCRdb ran MiXCR on the 5' RACE reads and lists one entry per CDR3 protein. The sample carries around 1.1 million distinct CDR3 sequences, approximately 38% recorded once. Sequencing was done on a sample of blood. The receptors were sampled from a man younger than 35 in good health.

The chain recombines TRBV2 with TRBJ2-1, with D unresolved. The CDR3 is made up of 12 amino acids. Germline lookup yields CDR1 SNHLY and CDR2 FYNNEI. With 8 bases removed from V and 4 bases from J, the gap between germline ends came to 9 bases. The CDR3 region is CASGLEYNEQFF. DNA for the CDR3: TGTGCCAGCGGTTTGGAATACAATGAGCAGTTCTTC. The entire variable domain, with the rest obtained from reference TRBV2 and TRBJ2-1, is as follows: EPEVTQTPSHQVTQMGQEVILRCVPISNHLYFYWYRQILGQKVEFLVSFYNNEISEKSEIFDDQFSVERPDGSNFTLKIRSTKLEDSAMYFCASGLEYNEQFFGPGTRLTVL.

This clonotype was seen repeatedly, ten times or more. The CDR3 DNA sequence: TGTGCCAGCAGCCAAGACAGGGTAGCCTACAATGAGCAGTTCTTC. Translation: CASSQDRVAYNEQFF. The chain employs TRBV3-1 and TRBJ2-1, with D tentatively TRBD1 (5 bases). Germline V CDR1 and CDR2: LGHDT, YNNKEL (reference sequence). The CDR3 is 15 residues long. V shed 0 bases and J shed 2 bases, with 8 bases lying between them.

This chain joins TRBV7-3 and TRBJ1-1, with no clear D. The CDR3 loop spans 13 amino acids. V lost 5 bases, J lost 7 bases, and 14 bases lay in between. The V gene's germline CDR1 is SGHTA and CDR2 FQGTGA. CDR3 in amino acids: CASSHWRSGEAFF. The CDR3 nucleotides read TGTGCCAGCAGCCATTGGAGGTCAGGTGAAGCTTTCTTT.

The chain employs TRBV7-8 and TRBJ1-5; TRBD1 agrees at 7 bases. Trimming at V came to 2 bases and at J to 0 bases, leaving 13 bases not matched to a gene. This CDR3 spans 19 amino acids. Germline values: CDR1 SGHVS, CDR2 FQNEAQ. The CDR3 here is CASSLRFGTDEYSNQPQHF. The CDR3 coding sequence is TGTGCCAGCAGCTTAAGATTTGGGACAGATGAGTATAGCAATCAGCCCCAGCATTTT.

The chain carries TRBV6-1 and TRBJ1-1; D uncertain. Germline values: CDR1 MNHNS, CDR2 SASEGT. This CDR3 spans 14 amino acids. V was pared by 2 bases and J by 1 base, with 8 bases between. CDR3 in DNA: TGTGCCAGCAGTGAATGGGGTAGGAACACTGAAGCTTTCTTT. Amino acid sequence: CASSEWGRNTEAFF.

The rearrangement links TRBV9 to TRBJ2-2; D gene ambiguous. Germline CDR1 SGDLS, CDR2 YYNGEE. V lost 6 bases and J 7 bases, leaving 19 bases between the germline ends. CDR3 length equals 15 residues. The CDR3 DNA is TGTGCCAGCACCCCGGGCATCCCATTAGTCGGGGAGCTGTTTTTT. This sequence encodes CASTPGIPLVGELFF.

This chain joins TRBV20-1 and TRBJ1-2, with 7 bases lining up with TRBD1. CDR3 length: 14 residues. Losses at the gene ends were 4 bases for V and 1 base for J; bases not matched to a gene: 6. Germline V gene lookup returns CDR1 DFQATT and CDR2 SNEGSKA (reference sequence). CDR3 DNA sequence: TGCAGTGCTACCTACAGGGGAGGTAACTATGGCTACACCTTC. Its protein is CSATYRGGNYGYTF.

V gene TRBV5-8 combines with J gene TRBJ1-1; D is unresolved. V was clipped by 5 bases and J by 6 bases, with 8 bases between them. The CDR3 runs 11 residues. The germline CDR1 and CDR2 sequences are SGHTS and YDEGEE. The CDR3 here is CASSPWPEAFF. The CDR3, as DNA: TGTGCCAGCAGTCCGTGGCCTGAAGCTTTCTTT. Full variable domain (rest looked up from reference TRBV5-8 and TRBJ1-1): EAGVTQSPTHLIKTRGQQATLRCSPISGHTSVYWYQQALGLGLQFLLWYDEGEERNRGNFPPRFSGRQFPNYSSELNVNALELEDSALYLCASSPWPEAFFGQGTRLTVV.

V and J are TRBV11-2 and TRBJ1-5; D not certain. Deletions cut 2 bases from V and 0 bases from J, with 11 bases between. Germline V gene lookup returns CDR1 SGHAT and CDR2 FQNNGV. This CDR3 is 16 amino acids long. CDR3 coding DNA: TGTGCCAGCAGCTTAAGGGCTGATAATAGCAATCAGCCCCAGCATTTT. It is translated as CASSLRADNSNQPQHF. Using reference TRBV11-2 and TRBJ1-5 for the parts outside the CDR3, the full variable domain is EAGVAQSPRYKIIEKRQSVAFWCNPISGHATLYWYQQILGQGPKLLIQFQNNGVVDDSQLPKDRFSAERLKGVDSTLKIQPAKLEDSAVYLCASSLRADNSNQPQHFGDGTRLSIL.

This chain links TRBV10-3 with TRBJ1-6; D gene uncertain. The CDR3 contains 12 residues. V lost 2 bases, J lost 7 bases, and 3 bases lay in between. Germline V gene lookup returns CDR1 ENHRY and CDR2 SYGVKD. CDR3 residues: CAISEGNSPLHF. The DNA of the CDR3 is TGTGCCATCAGTGAGGGGAATTCACCCCTCCACTTT.

The chain recombines TRBV9 with TRBJ2-3; 11 bases map to TRBD1. The CDR3 covers 17 residues. CDR1 SGDLS and CDR2 YYNGEE come from the germline V gene. After removal of 0 bases from V and 6 bases from J, the junction contained 9 bases not matched to a gene. The DNA for the CDR3 is TGTGCCAGCAGCGTAGCAGAAGGACAGGGGGCTGGGGATACGCAGTATTTT. Protein product: CASSVAEGQGAGDTQYF.

The rearrangement uses TRBV19 and TRBJ1-4; D not certain. The V and J ends lost 3 bases and 0 bases respectively, with 14 bases between them. Germline-derived CDR1 and CDR2 are LNHDA and SQIVND (reference sequence). This CDR3 has 17 residues. CDR3 in amino acids: CASSISWFGTTNEKLFF. As DNA, the CDR3 is TGTGCCAGTAGTATCTCCTGGTTCGGAACAACTAATGAAAAACTGTTTTTT.

This clonotype turned up a few times. The rearrangement uses TRBV20-1 and TRBJ1-6, with unresolved D. This CDR3 has 14 amino acids. Germline lookup yields CDR1 DFQATT and CDR2 SNEGSKA (reference sequence). Trimming took 6 bases from V and 8 from J, leaving 17 bases between them. CDR3 sequence: CSAQKADWDSPLHF. CDR3 bases: TGCAGTGCCCAGAAGGCGGACTGGGATTCACCCCTCCACTTT.

This clonotype was counted a few times. The chain is built from TRBV4-2 and TRBJ1-2; weak D call: TRBD1 (6 bases). V was trimmed by 0 bases and J by 2 bases, leaving 10 bases between them. The CDR3 is 15 amino acids. CDR1 is LGHNA and CDR2 is YNFKEQ in the germline V gene. The CDR3 DNA is TGTGCCAGCAGCCAAGAAAAAACAGGGAACTATGGCTACACCTTC. Its translation: CASSQEKTGNYGYTF.

The chain is built from TRBV15 and TRBJ2-3, with D perhaps TRBD1 (7 bases). V was pared by 4 bases and J by 1 base, with 12 bases between. The CDR3 is 15 residues long. CDR1 and CDR2 from the germline V gene are LNHNV and YYDKDF (reference sequence). The CDR3 here is CATSTRGAGTDTQYF. CDR3 DNA: TGTGCCACCAGCACCAGGGGGGCAGGCACAGATACGCAGTATTTT.

This clonotype was detected only a few times. The chain uses TRBV5-8 and TRBJ1-6; D ambiguous. V gave up 4 bases and J gave up 9 bases, with 8 bases separating them. In germline, CDR1 is SGHTS, CDR2 YDEGEE. The CDR3 is 12 residues long. The CDR3 region is CASSLNSSPLHF. DNA for the CDR3: TGTGCCAGCAGCCTAAATAGTTCACCCCTCCACTTT.

The chain carries TRBV4-1 and TRBJ1-1; the match to TRBD1 covers 9 bases. The CDR3 has 15 residues. Germline V lookup: CDR1 MGHRA, CDR2 YSYEKL. V lost 4 bases and J lost 3; bases outside the gene matches: 6. The CDR3: CASSPRQGGYTEAFF. CDR3 nucleotide sequence: TGCGCCAGCAGCCCACGACAGGGGGGCTACACTGAAGCTTTCTTT.

The chain is built from TRBV28 and TRBJ1-6; 12 bases are a match to TRBD1. After removal of 5 bases from V and 7 bases from J, the junction contained 6 bases not matched to a gene. In germline, CDR1 is MDHEN, CDR2 SYDVKM. The CDR3 is made up of 16 amino acids. The CDR3 DNA sequence: TGTGCCAGCAGTCCAGGGACAGGGGGCGGAAATTCACCCCTCCACTTT. This codes for CASSPGTGGGNSPLHF.

The gene calls are TRBV28 and TRBJ2-1, with a tentative D call TRBD2 (6 bases). The germline gives CDR1 MDHEN, CDR2 SYDVKM. The CDR3 contains 15 residues. The ends were cut back, 5 bases at V and 3 bases at J, with 14 bases in the middle. CDR3 sequence reads: CASSPRQGGYNEQFF. The DNA for the CDR3 is TGTGCCAGCAGTCCCCGTCAGGGAGGCTACAATGAGCAGTTCTTC.

V usage is TRBV7-9 and J usage is TRBJ1-1; D is perhaps TRBD1 (5 bases). This CDR3 spans 15 amino acids. Germline V CDR1 and CDR2: SEHNR, FQNEAQ (reference sequence). V gave up 2 bases and J gave up 2 bases, with 12 bases separating them. CDR3 bases: TGTGCCAGCAGCTTAAGTCAGGGTTTTAACACTGAAGCTTTCTTT. It encodes CASSLSQGFNTEAFF.

This sequence joins TRBV6-1 and TRBJ1-5; tentative D call: TRBD1 (6 bases). CDR3 length equals 16 residues. CDR1 is MNHNS, CDR2 SASEGT, per germline. Trimming cost V 8 bases and J 1 base, with 18 bases left between them. The CDR3 DNA is TGTGCCAGCCTTTCGATCGACAGGCACAGCAATCAGCCCCAGCATTTT. As protein: CASLSIDRHSNQPQHF.

This clonotype appeared a few times. The rearrangement joins TRBV18 to TRBJ2-5; no definite D call. Per germline, CDR1 KGHSH and CDR2 LQKENI. The CDR3 has 13 amino acids. V was trimmed by 4 bases and J by 11 bases, leaving 17 bases between them. The CDR3 bases are TGTGCCAGCTCACTCCGGACCAACAATGAGCAGTACTTC. Translation gives CASSLRTNNEQYF. The variable domain in full, with the rest retrieved from reference TRBV18 and TRBJ2-5, is NAGVMQNPRHLVRRRGQEARLRCSPMKGHSHVYWYRQLPEEGLKFMVYLQKENIIDESGMPKERFSAEFPKEGPSILRIQQVVRGDSAAYFCASSLRTNNEQYFGPGTRLLVL.

This clonotype was seen a few times. The chain joins TRBV12-3 or TRBV12-4 to TRBJ1-1; tentatively, D is TRBD1 (5 bases). V lost 7 bases to trimming and J lost 4 bases, with 10 bases between them. The CDR3 has 12 amino acids. The CDR3 loop reads CASNPGGTEAFF. CDR3 nucleotide sequence: TGTGCCAGCAATCCTGGGGGCACTGAAGCTTTCTTT.

The chain combines TRBV7-8 with TRBJ2-1; TRBD1 matches 7 bases. Trimming cost V 5 bases and J 3 bases; bases outside gene matches: 7. The CDR3 is made up of 15 amino acids. CDR1 and CDR2 (germline): SGHVS, FQNEAQ. CDR3 coding DNA: TGTGCCAGCAGCCAACGGGACAGCATCTACAATGAGCAGTTCTTC. Its translation is CASSQRDSIYNEQFF. Based on the CDR3 plus reference TRBV7-8 and TRBJ2-1, the full variable domain is GAGVSQSPRYKVAKRGQDVALRCDPISGHVSLFWYQQALGQGPEFLTYFQNEAQLDKSGLPSDRFFAERPEGSVSTLKIQRTQQEDSAVYLCASSQRDSIYNEQFFGPGTRLTVL.

This clonotype was counted only a few times. The chain has TRBV6-1 and TRBJ1-1; 7 nucleotides align to TRBD1. CDR1 and CDR2 (germline): MNHNS, SASEGT. The CDR3 extends over 15 amino acids. V dropped 0 bases and J dropped 5; count of bases not matched to a gene: 6. CDR3 loop: CASSEADRAYTEAFF. CDR3 nucleotides: TGTGCCAGCAGTGAAGCTGACAGGGCATATACTGAAGCTTTCTTT.

The V call is TRBV2, the J call TRBJ1-4; 9 nucleotides line up with TRBD1. V dropped 2 bases and J dropped 7; count of bases not matched to a gene: 8. The length of the CDR3 is 16 residues. Per the germline V gene, CDR1 is SNHLY and CDR2 is FYNNEI. The CDR3 spells CASSESRTGDFEKLFF. As DNA, the CDR3 is TGTGCCAGCAGTGAAAGCCGGACAGGGGACTTTGAAAAACTGTTTTTT.

The sample holds many counts of this clonotype. The DNA for the CDR3 is TGTGCCAGCAGCTCCTGGAAGGGTTACAATGAGCAGTTCTTC. Translated: CASSSWKGYNEQFF. The rearrangement joins TRBV11-2 to TRBJ2-1; unclear D gene. CDR1 SGHAT and CDR2 FQNNGV come from the germline V gene. V was shortened by 4 bases and J by 4 bases, with 11 bases between the two germline ends. The CDR3 loop spans 14 amino acids.

The rearrangement uses TRBV6-2 or TRBV6-3 and TRBJ1-1; D is perhaps TRBD1 (5 bases). The CDR3 length is 13 residues. Germline lookup yields CDR1 MNHEY and CDR2 SVGEGT. Trimming shortened V by 6 bases and J by 8 bases, and 16 bases separated the two germline ends. CDR3 nucleotides: TGTGCCAGCAGGCAAAGCAGGGATATAGAAGCTTTCTTT. Translated: CASRQSRDIEAFF.

The rearrangement joins TRBV10-3 to TRBJ1-1; D ambiguous. Looked up from germline, CDR1 is ENHRY and CDR2 is SYGVKD. V lost 3 bases, J lost 5 bases, and 7 bases lay in between. The CDR3 has 12 amino acids. CDR3 bases: TGTGCCATCAGTGATTCCCCAACTGAAGCTTTCTTT. Its protein product is CAISDSPTEAFF.